Sequencing of this TCR beta chain was carried out in a study of CD8+ T cells in alopecia areata. Study-level points and caveats: Scalp sequencing also captures normal skin's resident alphabeta T cells.

Sorting from PBMCs produced CD4+ and CD8+ T cells. This clone was seen a few times. What it binds is not known. The V end lost 5 bases, the J end lost 3 bases, and 21 bases lay between the germline ends. Germline V gene lookup returns CDR1 SGHTA and CDR2 FQGNSA. The CDR3 is made up of 17 amino acids. Extraction and reverse transcription of RNA yielded cDNA as the sequencing template. TCRdb's copy holds only in-frame clones and misses some; the assay was immunoSEQ multiplex PCR. The top ten hold around 6% of the sample, which has around 140,000 clones, around three fifths seen once. This chain joins TRBV7-2 and TRBJ2-3; the D gene is possibly TRBD1 (6 bases). Here the sequenced sample was CD4+ T cells sorted from blood, taken at week 0. This TCR was recovered from a human donor with alopecia areata. The CDR3 region is CASSPNKGRGWTDTQYF. In DNA form, the CDR3 reads TGTGCCAGCAGCCCGAACAAGGGCAGGGGTTGGACAGATACGCAGTATTTT.